This record concerns one TCR beta chain sequence. Its specific antigen is unknown. There are no base qualities to consult, and no much larger clone falls within one base. Library creation used the immunoSEQ multiplex PCR assay. As for the authors' bioinformatics: A statistical classification framework was built to diagnose cytomegalovirus status from the catalog of TCR beta chain sequences. As stored in TCRdb, this immuneACCESS dataset retains in-frame rearrangements with V and J assigned. A fraction of the clones does not appear; measured against another copy, unresolved V genes explain less than half of the discrepancy, and the remainder lacks a known reason. V, J and clone size derive from that table, while D and trimming were established from the DNA sequence. In all, the sample holds approximately 65,000 clones, and more than 95% of those were seen once. The ten largest clones represent around 2.2% of the sample.

The donors were included in the validation cohort of over a hundred subjects, a group kept apart from the roughly 700-subject first cohort. The entry originates in a study of cytomegalovirus exposure and HLA in healthy donors (dated by TCRdb to 2016 to 2017). In the study overall: According to a later analysis, the 120 validation repertoires were produced on the same platform as the 680 or so repertoires of the first cohort. The study was designed to test whether signatures of past pathogen exposure could be identified by cataloging public T cell receptors. A separate validation cohort of 100 to 150 different subjects was used in addition to the roughly 670-subject first cohort. To predict cytomegalovirus infection status, the study combined high-throughput TCR immunosequencing, statistical association of individual TCRs with disease status, and machine learning. The full study reports these points: Most TCR sequences were observed very rarely across donors, whereas some public TCRs were present in many individuals. Three of the identified cytomegalovirus-associated TCR beta chains were confirmed in vitro to be specific for cytomegalovirus antigens. The authors suggested that the approach could potentially be generalized to other disease states and immunological phenotypes. Subsequent analysis determined that TCRs grouped into clusters in the first cohort also showed a tendency toward co-occurrence across the 120 or so validation repertoires, and 85% to 95% of cluster scores exceeded 0. In both the original and validation cohorts, the classifier was reported to diagnose cytomegalovirus status with high specificity and sensitivity. The study gave a list of 150 to 200 TCR beta chains associated with cytomegalovirus. The validation cohort had no HLA typing available for a later analysis, so co-occurrence within that cohort was assessed over all 120 or so repertoires.

Clipping removes 5 bases from V and 3 bases from J, with 5 as the unmatched junction base count. CDR1 WSHSY and CDR2 SAAADI are derived from the germline V gene. The CDR3 runs 15 residues from the cysteine to the phenylalanine. Kept here is only the CDR3 DNA, which spans 45 bases and is read in frame from base 1. The sequenced material came from PBMCs. This TCR came from a man between 18 and 35 years old in good health and CMV-seronegative. The sequence is built from TRBV10-2 and TRBJ1-5; 9 bases in between match TRBD1. Here the CDR3 is given as CASSNWTGVNQPQHF. The nucleotide sequence reads as follows: TGCGCCAGCAGTAATTGGACAGGGGTCAATCAGCCCCAGCATTTT.